The rows below give T cell receptor beta chains drawn from one sample of a study of OX40 agonist ivuxolimab in advanced cancers. TCRdb's copy holds only in-frame clones and misses some; the assay was immunoSEQ multiplex PCR. The sample contains nearly 110,000 clones, 80% to 95% of which appear only once. Material: CD4+ or CD8+ T cells sorted from blood, obtained in a trial of the OX40 agonist ivuxolimab. Receptors originate from an adult with an advanced solid tumor such as melanoma, head and neck, liver or kidney cancer. Both conserved end residues are part of each CDR3.

TRBJ2-7,TRBV5-1,CASCDPGQGSHEQYF
TRBJ1-5,TRBV21-1,CASSGTGAEQPQHF
TRBJ1-2,TRBV28,CASRDSNYGYTF
TRBJ2-1,TRBV9,CASSILAGGPSFF
TRBJ2-2,TRBV5-1,CASSLLAGGNTGELFF
TRBJ1-4,TRBV30,CAWSGNEKLFF
TRBJ2-2,TRBV28,CASSTPAPGELFF
TRBJ1-1,TRBV11-3,CASSLDRGNTEAFF
TRBJ2-2,TRBV28,CASSLYDRGPGELFF
TRBJ1-2,TRBV6-5,CASGTGRIYGYTF
TRBJ1-1,TRBV28,CASSRTGNTEAFF
TRBJ1-1,TRBV5-6,CASSLWPAWSTEAFF
TRBJ2-7,TRBV6-5,CASSYSTSEHYEQYF
TRBJ2-2,TRBV12-5,CASTRDTGELFF
TRBJ1-2,TRBV29-1,CSAGVDGYTF
TRBJ2-1,TRBV4-1,CASSQEVWRNEQFF
TRBJ2-1,TRBV9,CASSDRGGLPSSYNEQFF
TRBJ2-7,TRBV7-9,CASSLTIDYEQYF
TRBJ2-3,TRBV5-4,CASSLDPRSTDTQYF
TRBJ1-5,TRBV28,CASIPGTGIRHF
TRBJ1-3,TRBV19,CASSIGGGSSGNTIYF